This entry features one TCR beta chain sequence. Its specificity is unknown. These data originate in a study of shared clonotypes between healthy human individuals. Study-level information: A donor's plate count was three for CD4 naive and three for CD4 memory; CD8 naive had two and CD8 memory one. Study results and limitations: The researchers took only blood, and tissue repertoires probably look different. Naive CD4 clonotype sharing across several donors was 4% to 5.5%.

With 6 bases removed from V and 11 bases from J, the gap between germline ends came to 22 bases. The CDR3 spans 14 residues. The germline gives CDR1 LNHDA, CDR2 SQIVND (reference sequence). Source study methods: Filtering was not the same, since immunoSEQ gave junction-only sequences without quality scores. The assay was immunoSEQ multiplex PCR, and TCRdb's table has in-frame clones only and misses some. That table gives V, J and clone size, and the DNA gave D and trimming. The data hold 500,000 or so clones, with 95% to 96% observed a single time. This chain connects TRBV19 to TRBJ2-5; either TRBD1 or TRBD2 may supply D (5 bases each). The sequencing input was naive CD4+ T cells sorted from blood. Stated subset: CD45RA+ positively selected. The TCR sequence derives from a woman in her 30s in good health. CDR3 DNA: TGTGCCAGTAGCCCCGGGACCATAGGGATCGGGCAGTACTTC. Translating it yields CASSPGTIGIGQYF.